The sequence of this T cell receptor beta chain was determined in a study of siplizumab effects on memory and regulatory T cells (dated by TCRdb to the late 2010s). For context, the study as a whole: The study examined how the anti-CD2 antibody siplizumab affects alloreactive T-cell subsets in allogeneic mixed lymphocyte reactions built from human PBMCs. What the study reported, not specific to this receptor: A naive or memory phenotype could not be assigned to roughly 75-97% of proliferating CD4+ or CD8+ clones. In reactions with siplizumab, an average of approximately 69% of mappable alloreactive CD4+ clones were Treg-derived, compared with around 28% in control reactions. No functional confirmation was obtained for the suppressive function of proliferating Tregs from siplizumab cultures. Because sequences at frequencies below about 10^-5 were poorly captured, only a minor fraction of alloreactive clones could be mapped back to unstimulated subsets. Siplizumab significantly lowered the cumulative frequency of alloreactive sequences that could be traced to unstimulated CD4+ memory T cells. Unstimulated naive T cells appeared more diverse than memory T cells, and naive cells seemed to contribute substantially to the alloresponse.

The germline V gene encodes CDR1 MNHNY and CDR2 SVGAGI (reference sequence). Trimming removed 6 bases from V and 1 base from J; the gene matches leave 7 bases unexplained. The CDR3 goes from the cysteine to the phenylalanine over 15 residues. Just the 45-base CDR3 DNA is kept, in frame starting at base 1. Library method: the immunoSEQ multiplex PCR assay. The deep sequencing platform assayed approximately 10^5 TCR templates per sample. Genomic DNA extracted from sorted T cells was the material used for TCRbeta CDR3 sequencing. Per the authors' processing: The R programming language was used for clonal analysis of TCRbeta CDR3 data. Alloreactive CD4+ and CD8+ clones were identified by comparing unstimulated samples to CFSE-low samples taken after the reaction. Regulatory or non-regulatory origin of alloreactive CD4+ clones was assigned by matching sequences to the sorted unstimulated Treg and non-Treg repertoires. Sourced from immuneACCESS, this table was stored by TCRdb with only in-frame sequences that have V and J called. A share of the clones is absent; for the studies checked, an unresolved V gene accounts for under half, and the remainder has no known explanation. The DNA was the basis for D and trimming; V, J and clone size are from that table. The table for this sample lists 70,000 to 95,000 clones; about 87% of them were counted only once. In total, the top ten clones hold around 16% of the sample.

For this clone: Its antigen is unknown. Base qualities were left out, and no much larger clone turns up one base away.

Sorted unstimulated T cells and proliferating T cells recovered from mixed lymphocyte reactions underwent TCRbeta CDR3 sequencing. Fresh whole blood from approximately ten HLA-typed healthy donors was used to isolate PBMCs. The origin of this receptor is a human donor in good health. The chain joins TRBV6-6 to TRBJ2-3; 7 central nucleotides agree with TRBD1. The material sequenced was CD4+ T cells sorted from blood. The DNA sequence reads TGTGCCAGCAGCTATGCAGGGACAGGCACAGATACGCAGTATTTT. Its protein product is CASSYAGTGTDTQYF.